This is a list of T cell receptor beta chains from one sample in a study of shared clonotypes between healthy human individuals. Profiled with immunoSEQ multiplex PCR; TCRdb holds only in-frame clones, not every one. The table includes around 330,000 clones, roughly 70% detected once. Sequenced input: memory CD4+ T cells sorted from blood. The source of these receptors is a man aged 25-40 years in good health. Each CDR3 is given with its conserved first and last residue. D genes are given only for firm matches. Size is stated for part of the rows, as once, few or many counts, or as a class when the clone is expanded.

v_gene: TRBV4-2
abundance: .
j_gene: TRBJ2-7
d_gene: TRBD2
CDR3nt: TGTGCCAGCAGCCAAGAGGCTAGCGGGAGGTTGTACGAGCAGTACTTC
CDR3aa: CASSQEASGRLYEQYF

v_gene: TRBV9
abundance: .
j_gene: TRBJ2-2
d_gene: .
CDR3nt: TGTGCCAGCAGCGTAGCCGTGGCCGGGGAGCTGTTTTTT
CDR3aa: CASSVAVAGELFF

v_gene: TRBV5-1
abundance: many
j_gene: TRBJ1-2
d_gene: .
CDR3nt: TGCGCCAGCAGCTTGGCCATGGGGGCGGTGTATGGCTACACCTTC
CDR3aa: CASSLAMGAVYGYTF

v_gene: TRBV30
abundance: .
j_gene: TRBJ1-4
d_gene: .
CDR3nt: TGTGCCTGGACAGATGCCCTGGGTGATGAAAAACTGTTTTTT
CDR3aa: CAWTDALGDEKLFF

v_gene: TRBV7-2
abundance: few
j_gene: TRBJ1-2
d_gene: .
CDR3nt: TGTGCCAGCCAAAGCCTCCCCCTCTATGGCTACACCTTC
CDR3aa: CASQSLPLYGYTF

v_gene: TRBV10-3
abundance: .
j_gene: TRBJ2-6
d_gene: TRBD1
CDR3nt: TGTGCCATCAGTGGGGACAGGGCCTCTGGGGCCAACGTCCTGACTTTC
CDR3aa: CAISGDRASGANVLTF

v_gene: TRBV29-1
abundance: .
j_gene: TRBJ2-7
d_gene: .
CDR3nt: TGCAGCGTTCGACGGACAGCCTACGAGCAGTACTTC
CDR3aa: CSVRRTAYEQYF

v_gene: TRBV18
abundance: .
j_gene: TRBJ2-3
d_gene: .
CDR3nt: TGTGCCAGCTCAGACGGAGTGGGGGTCACAGATACGCAGTATTTT
CDR3aa: CASSDGVGVTDTQYF

v_gene: TRBV27
abundance: many
j_gene: TRBJ1-5
d_gene: .
CDR3nt: TGTGCCAGCAGTTTCTTTATGGCAGTCGATAATCAGCCCCAGCATTTT
CDR3aa: CASSFFMAVDNQPQHF

v_gene: TRBV10-1
abundance: .
j_gene: TRBJ1-5
d_gene: .
CDR3nt: TGCGCCAGCAGTGAAACGCTCCAGCCCCAGCATTTT
CDR3aa: CASSETLQPQHF

v_gene: TRBV5-4
abundance: .
j_gene: TRBJ2-1
d_gene: .
CDR3nt: TGTGCCAGCAGCTCCCTGGAAGCGGGTGAGCAGTTCTTC
CDR3aa: CASSSLEAGEQFF

v_gene: TRBV28
abundance: .
j_gene: TRBJ2-5
d_gene: .
CDR3nt: TGTGCCAGCGTGCCCGGCCGCGGGACATACCAAGAGACCCAGTACTTC
CDR3aa: CASVPGRGTYQETQYF

v_gene: TRBV6-1
abundance: .
j_gene: TRBJ1-4
d_gene: .
CDR3nt: TGTGCCAGCAGCGCCCCAGGGTGGCCTAATGAAAAACTGTTTTTT
CDR3aa: CASSAPGWPNEKLFF

v_gene: TRBV7-3
abundance: many
j_gene: TRBJ2-2
d_gene: .
CDR3nt: TGTGCCAGCAGCTCCGCTGGAAACACCGGGGAGCTGTTTTTT
CDR3aa: CASSSAGNTGELFF

v_gene: TRBV18
abundance: few
j_gene: TRBJ2-7
d_gene: TRBD1
CDR3nt: TGTGCCAGCTCACGAGACAGGGCATCCTACGAGCAGTACTTC
CDR3aa: CASSRDRASYEQYF

v_gene: TRBV6-1
abundance: .
j_gene: TRBJ1-5
d_gene: .
CDR3nt: TGTGCCAGCAGTCGGGAGGACAATCAGCCCCAGCATTTT
CDR3aa: CASSREDNQPQHF

v_gene: TRBV25-1
abundance: .
j_gene: TRBJ2-2
d_gene: .
CDR3nt: TGTGCCAGCAGTCCACGGGAGTTCGGCACCGGGGAGCTGTTTTTT
CDR3aa: CASSPREFGTGELFF

v_gene: TRBV9
abundance: .
j_gene: TRBJ1-4
d_gene: .
CDR3nt: TGTGCCAGCAGCGTAGCTTGGGGCATTAATGAAAAACTGTTTTTT
CDR3aa: CASSVAWGINEKLFF

v_gene: TRBV7-2
abundance: .
j_gene: TRBJ2-7
d_gene: TRBD2
CDR3nt: TGTGCCAGCAGCGTAGGGACCAGCGGGAGAAGAAACTACGAGCAGTACTTC
CDR3aa: CASSVGTSGRRNYEQYF

v_gene: TRBV5-5
abundance: .
j_gene: TRBJ1-2
d_gene: .
CDR3nt: TGTGCCAGCAGCTTGGAGCCGAACTATGGCTACACCTTC
CDR3aa: CASSLEPNYGYTF

v_gene: TRBV4-3
abundance: .
j_gene: TRBJ2-2
d_gene: .
CDR3nt: TGCGCCAGCAGCCAAGACGGAGTCGCCGACGGGGAGCTGTTTTTT
CDR3aa: CASSQDGVADGELFF

v_gene: TRBV2
abundance: once
j_gene: TRBJ2-5
d_gene: TRBD1
CDR3nt: TGTGCCAGCAGTCCGGGACAGGGAATTGGAAAGACCCAGTACTTC
CDR3aa: CASSPGQGIGKTQYF

v_gene: TRBV5-3
abundance: .
j_gene: TRBJ2-7
d_gene: .
CDR3nt: TGTGCCAGAAGCCCGAGAACCCTAGGCGGGTACGAGCAGTACTTC
CDR3aa: CARSPRTLGGYEQYF

v_gene: TRBV5-1
abundance: .
j_gene: TRBJ1-3
d_gene: .
CDR3nt: TGCGCCAGCAGCCCGGGGAGCTCTGGAAACACCATATATTTT
CDR3aa: CASSPGSSGNTIYF

v_gene: TRBV7-9
abundance: .
j_gene: TRBJ2-1
d_gene: TRBD1
CDR3nt: TGTGCCAGCAGCGCACGACAGGGGGTAGGCTCCTACAATGAGCAGTTCTTC
CDR3aa: CASSARQGVGSYNEQFF

v_gene: TRBV18
abundance: .
j_gene: TRBJ2-1
d_gene: TRBD2
CDR3nt: TGTGCCAGCTCACCACATCCCGGGGGGATCACAGAGCAGTTCTTC
CDR3aa: CASSPHPGGITEQFF

v_gene: TRBV6-1
abundance: .
j_gene: TRBJ2-3
d_gene: TRBD1
CDR3nt: TGTGCCAGCAGCATACAGGGGTTACCTGACGATACGCAGTATTTT
CDR3aa: CASSIQGLPDDTQYF

v_gene: TRBV30
abundance: .
j_gene: TRBJ1-4
d_gene: .
CDR3nt: TGTGCCTGGAGTGAGGGCGTGAGGAATGAAAAACTGTTTTTT
CDR3aa: CAWSEGVRNEKLFF

v_gene: TRBV7-9
abundance: .
j_gene: TRBJ2-7
d_gene: .
CDR3nt: TGTGCCAGCAGTCCAAGGGACACTAGCTCCTACGAGCAGTACTTC
CDR3aa: CASSPRDTSSYEQYF

v_gene: TRBV5-1
abundance: .
j_gene: TRBJ2-7
d_gene: TRBD1
CDR3nt: TGCGCCAGCAGCTTGGACAGGGGAAAAGGCTACGAGCAGTACTTC
CDR3aa: CASSLDRGKGYEQYF

v_gene: TRBV6-5
abundance: .
j_gene: TRBJ2-5
d_gene: TRBD2
CDR3nt: TGTGCCAGCAGTTATTTAGCGGGGGAGACCCAGTACTTC
CDR3aa: CASSYLAGETQYF

v_gene: TRBV7-2
abundance: many
j_gene: TRBJ2-3
d_gene: .
CDR3nt: TGTGCCAGCAGCTTACAGTCGGGGCCAGATACGCAGTATTTT
CDR3aa: CASSLQSGPDTQYF

v_gene: TRBV6-1
abundance: many
j_gene: TRBJ2-1
d_gene: TRBD2
CDR3nt: TGTGCCAGCAGTGATCGACTAGCAGACTACAATGAGCAGTTCTTC
CDR3aa: CASSDRLADYNEQFF

v_gene: TRBV5-1
abundance: few
j_gene: TRBJ2-1
d_gene: .
CDR3nt: TGCGCCAGCAGCAGGACCGCCGGACCGAGCTCCTACAATGAGCAGTTCTTC
CDR3aa: CASSRTAGPSSYNEQFF